This TCR beta chain was identified in a study of shared clonotypes between healthy human individuals. General study points: As a rule, naive subsets had a larger estimated richness than memory subsets.

In the case of this clone: Antigen unknown.

The repertoire was sequenced with immunoSEQ multiplex PCR; TCRdb's copy has only in-frame clones and lacks some. The sample lists about 1.1 million clones; 75% to 85% were seen once. Germline V gene sequence: CDR1 MGHRA, CDR2 YSYEKL. V gave up 6 bases and J gave up 5 bases, with 14 bases separating them. The length of the CDR3 is 14 residues. The material sequenced was memory CD4+ T cells from PBMCs. Documented subset: CD45RA-negative fraction. The clonotype originates from a man aged 18 to 30 in good health. Some clones in this sample may be carry-over from other donors' samples. The chain recombines TRBV4-1 with TRBJ2-1; no clear D gene. CDR3 nucleotides: TGCGCCAGCAGGGGTTCCCCGTCCAACAATGAGCAGTTCTTC. This encodes CASRGSPSNNEQFF.